These 27 T cell receptor beta chains share one sample of origin, sequenced in a study of blood T cell repertoires in COVID-19 (dated by TCRdb to the early 2020s). Libraries were prepared through the immunoSEQ multiplex PCR assay. TCRdb took over this immuneACCESS table, retaining in-frame rearrangements with V and J assigned. Such tables are incomplete; in checked studies, under half of the missing clones stem from an unresolved V gene, and the remainder is unexplained. Within this sample are 200,000 to 250,000 clones, with 86% of them counted one time only. The top ten clonotypes cover about 1.7% of the sample. Material: peripheral blood. All receptors derive from an older woman who had recovered from COVID-19.

The chain carries TRBV4-3 and TRBJ2-5; 10 bases align to TRBD2. The CDR3 runs 15 residues. V lost 0 bases to trimming and J lost 3 bases; unmatched junction nucleotides: 1. Per the germline V gene, CDR1 is LGHNA and CDR2 is YSLEER. CDR3 sequence: CASSQELAGEETQYF. DNA for the CDR3: TGCGCCAGCAGCCAAGAGCTAGCGGGGGAAGAGACCCAGTACTTC.

This clone has a single count. CDR3 residues: CASSATSGAPAQQYF. CDR3 nucleotide sequence: TGTGCCAGCAGCGCGACTAGCGGGGCTCCGGCCCAGCAGTACTTC. The J gene is TRBJ2-7, the V gene TRBV9, with 11 nucleotides matching TRBD2. The length of the CDR3 is 15 residues. Germline trimming cut 3 bases from V and 8 bases from J; bases unmatched to any gene: 10. Germline loops: CDR1 SGDLS, CDR2 YYNGEE.

This chain joins TRBV3-1 (or the pseudogene TRBV3-2) and TRBJ1-4; D gene unclear. V lost 8 bases to trimming and J lost 5 bases, with 18 bases between them. Germline CDR1 reads LGHDT; CDR2 reads YNNKEL (reference sequence). This CDR3 comprises 15 residues. The CDR3 sequence is CASSPPGKLNEKLFF. The CDR3 DNA reads TGTGCCAGCTCTCCCCCGGGGAAGTTAAATGAAAAACTGTTTTTT.

J is TRBJ2-2 and V is TRBV3-1 (or the pseudogene TRBV3-2), with unresolved D. V dropped 2 bases and J dropped 2 bases, with 6 bases sitting between them. The germline V gene has CDR1 LGHDT and CDR2 YNNKEL (reference sequence). The CDR3 is 14 amino acids. The CDR3 bases are TGTGCCAGCAGCCAAAACTTCAACACCGGGGAGCTGTTTTTT. Its protein product is CASSQNFNTGELFF.

This clone was seen a few times. The V gene is TRBV7-6, the J gene TRBJ2-3; possibly TRBD2 for D (7 bases). The V and J ends lost 0 bases and 4 bases respectively, with 14 bases between them. Germline lookup yields CDR1 SGHVS and CDR2 FNYEAQ. The CDR3 is made up of 16 amino acids. The CDR3 loop reads CASSLAFGGAADTQYF. The CDR3 DNA reads as TGTGCCAGCAGCTTAGCGTTTGGGGGGGCGGCAGATACGCAGTATTTT. Together with reference TRBV7-6 and TRBJ2-3, the CDR3 gives the full variable domain: GAGVSQSPRYKVTKRGQDVALRCDPISGHVSLYWYRQALGQGPEFLTYFNYEAQQDKSGLPNDRFSAERPEGSISTLTIQRTEQRDSAMYRCASSLAFGGAADTQYFGPGTRLTVL.

The rearrangement joins TRBV27 to TRBJ2-3; D uncertain. There are 14 residues in the CDR3. The germline V gene has CDR1 MNHEY and CDR2 SMNVEV (reference sequence). V shed 5 bases and J shed 3 bases, with 12 bases lying between them. Here the CDR3 DNA reads TGTGCCAGCAGTCACACCCGCACGACAGATACGCAGTATTTT. Translating it yields CASSHTRTTDTQYF.

This rearrangement joins TRBV19 to TRBJ1-5, with a weak D call TRBD1 (6 bases). V was shortened by 3 bases and J by 8 bases, with 20 bases between the two germline ends. Germline V gene sequence: CDR1 LNHDA, CDR2 SQIVND (reference sequence). There are 16 residues in the CDR3. CDR3 in DNA: TGTGCCAGTAGTATGGCCGGGGGGGCGCTCGGCAAGCCCCAGCATTTT. Translating it yields CASSMAGGALGKPQHF.

The V call is TRBV15, the J call TRBJ1-3, with 7 bases identical to TRBD1. From germline, CDR1 is LNHNV and CDR2 YYDKDF (reference sequence). This CDR3 spans 18 amino acids. Trimming at V came to 3 bases and at J to 2 bases, leaving 13 bases not matched to a gene. The CDR3 coding sequence is TGTGCCACCAGCAGGGGGGACAGCCATCTCTTGGCTGGAAACACCATATATTTT. Its translation is CATSRGDSHLLAGNTIYF.

V is TRBV21-1 and J is TRBJ2-1; no check of the table's D call, TRBD2, against the DNA was made. TRBV21-1 is noted as a pseudogene. The CDR3 is made up of 15 amino acids. CDR3 loop: CASSESGGAYNEQFF. In nucleotides, the CDR3 is TGTGCCAGCAGCGAGAGCGGGGGGGCCTACAATGAGCAGTTCTTC.

The rearrangement joins TRBV2 to TRBJ2-2, with a tentative D call TRBD1 (5 bases). Germline CDR1 reads SNHLY; CDR2 reads FYNNEI. V shed 11 bases and J shed 6 bases, with 10 bases lying between them. This CDR3 spans 11 amino acids. Here the CDR3 DNA reads TGTGCCCGCTCAGGGCCCGGGGAGCTGTTTTTT. Its translation: CARSGPGELFF.

This clone appeared a single time. The chain combines TRBV7-8 with TRBJ1-2; D call uncertain. The CDR3 totals 16 residues. V lost 1 base and J lost 3, with 15 bases in between. Germline V gene sequence: CDR1 SGHVS, CDR2 FQNEAQ. As DNA, the CDR3 is TGTGCCAGCAGCTTAGTCAGTGGCCAGTCGTACTATGGCTACACCTTC. Translating it yields CASSLVSGQSYYGYTF.

The rearrangement links TRBV5-1 to TRBJ2-7; tentative D call: TRBD2 (5 bases). This CDR3 spans 14 amino acids. Deletions cut 7 bases from V and 4 bases from J, with 18 bases between. Germline values: CDR1 SGHRS, CDR2 YFSETQ. The CDR3 nucleotides read TGCGCCAGCCGGGAACGCACAGACAAATACGAGCAGTACTTC. Amino acids: CASRERTDKYEQYF.

The chain links TRBV28 to TRBJ1-5, with D hard to call. Germline CDR1 is MDHEN and CDR2 is SYDVKM. CDR3 length equals 14 residues. Trimming pared 2 bases from V and 4 bases from J, leaving 9 bases between. Here the CDR3 DNA reads TGTGCCAGCAGTTTAGAGCAGGTGAATCAGCCCCAGCATTTT. Its protein product is CASSLEQVNQPQHF.

The J gene is TRBJ2-7, the V gene TRBV27, with D perhaps matching TRBD1 (6 bases). Trimming stripped 3 bases from V and 2 bases from J, with 11 bases between. This CDR3 is 14 amino acids long. CDR1 is MNHEY and CDR2 is SMNVEV in the germline V gene (reference sequence). CDR3 sequence reads: CASSFRGATYEQYF. Written as DNA, the CDR3 is TGTGCCAGCAGTTTCAGGGGCGCTACCTACGAGCAGTACTTC.

The rearrangement uses TRBV4-1 and TRBJ1-6, with D perhaps TRBD1 (6 bases). V was shortened by 2 bases and J by 7 bases, with 12 bases between the two germline ends. Germline CDR1 and CDR2: MGHRA and YSYEKL. The CDR3 is 15 residues long. The CDR3 region is CASSQTGSRNSPLHF. Here the CDR3 DNA reads TGCGCCAGCAGCCAAACAGGGAGTAGAAATTCACCCCTCCACTTT.

The chain joins TRBV18 to TRBJ2-5, with D possibly TRBD2 on 6 matching bases. The ends were cut back, 2 bases at V and 5 bases at J, with 9 bases in the middle. The CDR3 has 13 residues. Per germline, CDR1 KGHSH and CDR2 LQKENI. DNA for the CDR3: TGTGCCAGCTCACCAGTGACTAGGGAGACCCAGTACTTC. It is translated as CASSPVTRETQYF.

The chain uses TRBV5-5 and TRBJ2-7; TRBD1 matches at 8 bases. This CDR3 spans 14 amino acids. V dropped 3 bases and J dropped 3; count of bases not matched to a gene: 5. The V gene's germline CDR1 is SGHKS and CDR2 YYEKEE (reference sequence). This CDR3 is CASSSHDRGYEQYF. As DNA, the CDR3 is TGTGCCAGCAGCTCCCATGACAGGGGCTACGAGCAGTACTTC.

This sequence joins TRBV7-2 and TRBJ1-1; D is possibly TRBD1 (5 bases). V shed 11 bases and J shed 2 bases, with 15 bases lying between them. The CDR3 contains 13 residues. Germline CDR1 SGHTA, CDR2 FQGNSA. The CDR3 DNA reads TGTGCCCTTAGTCGTCAGGGCAACACTGAAGCTTTCTTT. Translating it yields CALSRQGNTEAFF.

The rearrangement joins TRBV7-9 to TRBJ2-7, with a possible D match to TRBD1 (6 bases). V was clipped by 3 bases and J by 5 bases, with 11 bases between them. This CDR3 comprises 13 residues. CDR1 SEHNR and CDR2 FQNEAQ come from the germline V gene (reference sequence). CDR3 sequence: CASSFQGSHEQYF. In DNA form, the CDR3 reads TGTGCCAGCAGCTTTCAGGGGTCCCACGAGCAGTACTTC. Drawing the rest from reference TRBV7-9 and TRBJ2-7, the complete variable domain is DTGVSQNPRHKITKRGQNVTFRCDPISEHNRLYWYRQTLGQGPEFLTYFQNEAQLEKSRLLSDRFSAERPKGSFSTLEIQRTEQGDSAMYLCASSFQGSHEQYFGPGTRLTVT.

This clone was observed a single time. This sequence joins TRBV28 and TRBJ2-3; TRBD1 matches 8 bases. With V trimmed by 5 bases and J by 1 base, 8 bases remained unmatched. Germline V gives CDR1 MDHEN, CDR2 SYDVKM. The CDR3 sequence is 16 residues long. For the CDR3, the DNA is TGTGCCAGCAGTCCACAGGGGGTGACGGGCACAGATACGCAGTATTTT. This gives the protein CASSPQGVTGTDTQYF.

The chain couples TRBV11-1 to TRBJ2-3; unclear D gene. Trimming took 1 base from V and 6 from J, leaving 5 bases between them. From germline, CDR1 is SGHAT and CDR2 FQDESV (reference sequence). CDR3 size: 12 residues. The DNA of the CDR3 is TGTGCCAGCAGCTTAGGTATGGATACGCAGTATTTT. Protein sequence: CASSLGMDTQYF.

The rearrangement uses TRBV28 and TRBJ2-5; D might be TRBD2 (6 bases). CDR3 length: 14 residues. The germline CDR1 and CDR2 sequences are MDHEN and SYDVKM. The V end lost 2 bases, the J end lost 5 bases, and 12 bases lay between the germline ends. The CDR3 here is CASSLNPGRETQYF. The CDR3 region has the DNA TGTGCCAGCAGTTTAAATCCAGGGAGGGAGACCCAGTACTTC.

The chain combines TRBV2 with TRBJ2-5, with 7 bases matching TRBD1. The CDR3 spans 14 residues. V lost 2 bases, J lost 3 bases, and 3 bases stayed unmatched. Germline V gene data show CDR1 as SNHLY and CDR2 as FYNNEI. CDR3 sequence: CASSEQQGKETQYF. The CDR3 DNA follows: TGTGCCAGCAGTGAACAACAGGGGAAAGAGACCCAGTACTTC.

This chain joins TRBV9 and TRBJ1-1; perhaps TRBD1 as D (6 bases). Trimming took off 0 bases at V and 1 base at J, with 19 bases between the two ends. This CDR3 region has 18 residues. In germline, CDR1 is SGDLS, CDR2 YYNGEE. CDR3 region: CASSVAHPSDSGNTEAFF. As DNA, the CDR3 is TGTGCCAGCAGCGTAGCTCACCCCTCGGACAGTGGGAACACTGAAGCTTTCTTT.

This chain joins TRBV5-4 and TRBJ2-5; no definite D call. CDR1 and CDR2 from the germline V gene are SGHNT and YYREEE (reference sequence). V lost 2 bases, J lost 5 bases, and 7 bases lay in between. This CDR3 region has 12 residues. CDR3 loop: CASSFGSETQYF. The CDR3 nucleotides read TGTGCCAGCAGCTTCGGTTCGGAGACCCAGTACTTC. The full variable domain, completed using reference TRBV5-4 and TRBJ2-5, is ETGVTQSPTHLIKTRGQQVTLRCSSQSGHNTVSWYQQALGQGPQFIFQYYREEENGRGNFPPRFSGLQFPNYSSELNVNALELDDSALYLCASSFGSETQYFGPGTRLLVL.

The genes are TRBV12-3 or TRBV12-4 and TRBJ1-4; D not certain. The length of the CDR3 is 13 residues. V lost 10 bases and J lost 12, with 21 bases in between. CDR3 coding DNA: TGTGCCACCTCACAGAATCCCCGGGGAGAACTGTTTTTT. It yields the protein CATSQNPRGELFF.

The chain is built from TRBV19 and TRBJ2-7, with D maybe TRBD1 (6 bases). Germline values: CDR1 LNHDA, CDR2 SQIVND (reference sequence). The CDR3 contains 14 residues. Trimming pared 5 bases from V and 4 bases from J, leaving 15 bases between. CDR3 region: CASSFPGVEYEQYF. The CDR3 coding sequence is TGTGCCAGTAGTTTCCCAGGGGTGGAGTACGAGCAGTACTTC.